These 11 T cell receptor beta chains originate from one sample sequenced in a study of technical replicates of blood from a handful of donors. Clones were read by immunoSEQ multiplex PCR, and TCRdb kept only the in-frame ones, dropping some. This table has fewer than 90,000 clones, approximately 94% appearing once. Sequences were obtained from T cells isolated from PBMCs. These receptors originate from a human donor in good health.

The chain links TRBV6-1 to TRBJ1-5; possible D gene TRBD1, 5 bases. The V gene lost 2 bases and the J gene lost 5 bases, with 13 bases spanning the gap. The CDR3 contains 15 residues. CDR1 and CDR2 (germline): MNHNS, SASEGT. The CDR3 protein is CASSEFWGGHQPQHF. CDR3 coding DNA: TGTGCCAGCAGTGAATTCTGGGGGGGTCATCAGCCCCAGCATTTT.

V is TRBV4-1 and J is TRBJ2-3; 15 bases are a match to TRBD2. With 3 bases clipped from V and 3 bases from J, the junction kept 7 bases outside the gene matches. The CDR3 length is 18 residues. The germline V gene encodes CDR1 MGHRA and CDR2 YSYEKL. The DNA of the CDR3 is TGCGCCAGCAGCCAGCTACCCGGGACTAGCGGGAGGACAGATACGCAGTATTTT. Translating gives CASSQLPGTSGRTDTQYF.

V and J are TRBV5-5 and TRBJ2-2, with 8 bases aligning to TRBD1. The ends lost 5 bases at V and 2 bases at J; junction bases unmatched: 5. Looked up from germline, CDR1 is SGHKS and CDR2 is YYEKEE (reference sequence). The CDR3 extends over 15 amino acids. The CDR3 region has the DNA TGTGCCAGCAGGAACGGACAGGGAAACACCGGGGAGCTGTTTTTT. Residues: CASRNGQGNTGELFF.

This chain joins TRBV4-1 and TRBJ1-2; D is uncertain. From germline, CDR1 is MGHRA and CDR2 YSYEKL. The CDR3 runs to 15 residues. With 0 bases removed from V and 4 bases from J, the gap between germline ends came to 12 bases. The CDR3, as DNA: TGCGCCAGCAGCCAAGATCGGAGAGACGGCTATGGCTACACCTTC. Its protein is CASSQDRRDGYGYTF.

This chain links TRBV4-1 with TRBJ1-5; the match to TRBD1 covers 8 bases. CDR1 and CDR2 from the germline V gene are MGHRA and YSYEKL. The CDR3 runs 17 residues. Germline trimming cut 3 bases from V and 1 base from J; bases unmatched to any gene: 8. The CDR3 is CASSQGRQGISNQPQHF. For the CDR3, the DNA is TGCGCCAGCAGCCAGGGTAGACAGGGGATCAGCAATCAGCCCCAGCATTTT.

The chain joins TRBV5-1 to TRBJ2-3; D remains ambiguous. Germline CDR1 and CDR2: SGHRS and YFSETQ. Trimming took 4 bases from V and 2 from J, leaving 11 bases between them. This CDR3 is built from 14 residues. The CDR3, as DNA: TGCGCCAGCAGCCCCTCTAGTACCACAGATACGCAGTATTTT. Amino acid sequence: CASSPSSTTDTQYF.

The J gene is TRBJ1-5, the V gene TRBV5-1; possibly TRBD1 for D (5 bases). The germline V and J ends were trimmed by 0 bases and 5 bases, with 21 bases remaining between them. The CDR3 contains 18 residues. Germline CDR1 reads SGHRS; CDR2 reads YFSETQ. The CDR3 loop is CASSLAPAGARADQPQHF. The DNA for the CDR3 is TGCGCCAGCAGCTTGGCCCCCGCTGGGGCCAGAGCCGATCAGCCCCAGCATTTT.

V gene TRBV19 combines with J gene TRBJ2-5, with D maybe TRBD2 (5 bases). The V end lost 2 bases, the J end lost 2 bases, and 15 bases lay between the germline ends. This CDR3 is built from 16 residues. The germline CDR1 and CDR2 sequences are LNHDA and SQIVND (reference sequence). CDR3 coding DNA: TGTGCCAGTAGTATATCTGGCGGGTATGGGCAAGAGACCCAGTACTTC. The encoded protein is CASSISGGYGQETQYF.

The chain has TRBV4-1 and TRBJ1-5; no reliable D call. The V gene lost 4 bases and the J gene lost 1 base, with 17 bases spanning the gap. Germline V gene lookup returns CDR1 MGHRA and CDR2 YSYEKL. This CDR3 comprises 17 residues. For the CDR3, the DNA is TGCGCCAGCAGCCCCCTGGGCGACCCGGGAAGCAATCAGCCCCAGCATTTT. Its translation: CASSPLGDPGSNQPQHF.

This clone was counted once. The gene calls are TRBV9 and TRBJ2-7, with 12 bases matching TRBD1. J lost 8 bases, V lost 4 bases, and 10 bases had no gene match. Looked up from germline, CDR1 is SGDLS and CDR2 is YYNGEE. This CDR3 is 15 amino acids long. The CDR3 bases are TGTGCCAGCAGCTTAGGGTGGGGACAGGGGGCGAAGCAGTACTTC. Protein: CASSLGWGQGAKQYF.

This clone appeared once. The chain joins TRBV19 to TRBJ1-5; 12 nucleotides align to TRBD1. V lost 5 bases, J lost 6 bases, and 2 bases stayed unmatched. The germline gives CDR1 LNHDA, CDR2 SQIVND (reference sequence). CDR3 length equals 14 residues. The CDR3 DNA is TGTGCCAGTAGTGGGACAGGGGGCGGTCAGCCCCAGCATTTT. This sequence encodes CASSGTGGGQPQHF.